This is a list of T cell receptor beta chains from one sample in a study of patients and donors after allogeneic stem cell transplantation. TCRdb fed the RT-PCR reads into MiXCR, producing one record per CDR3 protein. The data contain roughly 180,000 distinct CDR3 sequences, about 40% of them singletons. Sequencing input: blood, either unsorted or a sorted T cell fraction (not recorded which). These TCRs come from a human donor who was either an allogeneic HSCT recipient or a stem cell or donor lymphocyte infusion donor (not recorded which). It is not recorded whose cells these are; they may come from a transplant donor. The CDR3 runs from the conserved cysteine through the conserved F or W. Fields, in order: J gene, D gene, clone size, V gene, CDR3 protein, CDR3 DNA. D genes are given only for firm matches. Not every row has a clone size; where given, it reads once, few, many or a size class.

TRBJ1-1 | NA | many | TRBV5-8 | CASPIFASGTEAFF | TGTGCCAGCCCTATTTTTGCGTCAGGCACTGAAGCTTTCTTT
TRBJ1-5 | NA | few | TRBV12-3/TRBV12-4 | CASSFSQGQPQHF | TGTGCCAGCAGTTTCTCACAGGGACAGCCCCAGCATTTT
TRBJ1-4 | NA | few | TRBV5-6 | CASSSPTQGRSEKLFF | TGTGCCAGCAGTAGTCCTACGCAGGGAAGGAGTGAAAAACTGTTTTTT
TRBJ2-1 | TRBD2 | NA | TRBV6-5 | CASSYSVLAGGHEQFF | TGTGCCAGCAGTTACTCCGTACTAGCGGGAGGGCATGAGCAGTTCTTC
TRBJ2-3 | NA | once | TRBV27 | CASSPSPGVTDTQYF | TGTGCCAGCAGTCCCTCCCCCGGGGTCACAGATACGCAGTATTTT
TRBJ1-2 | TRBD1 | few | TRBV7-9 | CASSFGQVYYGYTF | TGTGCCAGCAGCTTCGGACAGGTCTACTATGGCTACACCTTC
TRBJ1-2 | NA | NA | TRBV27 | CASSLWRLGNYGYTF | TGTGCCAGCAGTTTATGGCGGCTTGGAAACTATGGCTACACCTTC
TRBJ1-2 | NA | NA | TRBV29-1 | CSDRESPYGYTF | TGCAGCGACCGGGAGTCCCCCTATGGCTACACCTTC
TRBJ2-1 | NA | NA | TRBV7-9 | CASSQAIYNEQFF | TGTGCCAGCAGCCAGGCAATATACAATGAGCAGTTCTTC
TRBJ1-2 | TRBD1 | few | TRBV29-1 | CSGDRGPNGYTF | TGCAGCGGGGACAGGGGCCCTAATGGCTACACCTTC
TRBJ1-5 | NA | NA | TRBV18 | CASSPGVGLGNQPQHF | TGTGCCAGCTCACCAGGGGTGGGTCTCGGCAATCAGCCCCAGCATTTT
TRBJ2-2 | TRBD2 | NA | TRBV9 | CASSVVGRMNTGELFF | TGTGCCAGCAGCGTAGTCGGGAGGATGAACACCGGGGAGCTGTTTTTT
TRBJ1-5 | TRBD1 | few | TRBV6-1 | CARGQGQPQHF | TGTGCCAGAGGACAGGGTCAGCCCCAGCATTTT
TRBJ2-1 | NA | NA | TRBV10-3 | CAIKGGNGSEGNEQFF | TGTGCCATCAAGGGGGGGAACGGGAGTGAGGGCAATGAGCAGTTCTTC
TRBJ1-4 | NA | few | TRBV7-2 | CASSLDGNFNEKLFF | TGTGCCAGCAGCTTAGACGGGAATTTTAATGAAAAACTGTTTTTT
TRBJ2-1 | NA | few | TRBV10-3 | CAISEGNNEQFF | TGTGCCATCAGTGAAGGCAACAATGAGCAGTTCTTC
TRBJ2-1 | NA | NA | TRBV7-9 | CASSSTRWGGGGNEQFF | TGTGCCAGCAGCTCTACGAGGTGGGGGGGCGGAGGGAATGAGCAGTTCTTC
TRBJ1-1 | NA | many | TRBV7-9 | CASSLRGNTEAFF | TGTGCCAGCAGCTTGAGAGGGAACACTGAAGCTTTCTTT
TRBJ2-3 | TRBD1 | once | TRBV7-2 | CASSQGVAEFSTDTQYF | TGTGCCAGCAGCCAGGGGGTTGCGGAATTTAGCACAGATACGCAGTATTTT
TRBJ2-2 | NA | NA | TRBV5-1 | CASSLEAGTGELFF | TGCGCCAGCAGCTTGGAGGCGGGCACCGGGGAGCTGTTTTTT
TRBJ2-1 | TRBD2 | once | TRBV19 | CATSLAATGNEQFF | TGTGCCACCTCACTAGCGGCTACAGGCAATGAGCAGTTCTTC
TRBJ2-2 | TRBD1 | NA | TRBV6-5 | CASSYGTGVRTGELFF | TGTGCCAGCAGTTACGGGACAGGGGTTAGAACCGGGGAGCTGTTTTTT
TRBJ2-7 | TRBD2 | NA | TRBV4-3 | CASSQDTSGPYEQYF | TGCGCCAGCAGCCAAGACACTAGCGGCCCCTACGAGCAGTACTTC
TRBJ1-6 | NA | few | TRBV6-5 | CASSSPRDSPLHF | TGTGCCAGCAGTTCACCCAGGGATTCACCCCTCCACTTT
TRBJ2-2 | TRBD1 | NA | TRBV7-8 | CASSQQGNVGELFF | TGTGCCAGCAGCCAACAGGGGAATGTCGGGGAGCTGTTTTTT